This T cell receptor beta chain was identified during a study of T cells after somatic rescue of genetic block. Produced via immunoSEQ multiplex PCR; TCRdb's table is partial and in-frame only. This table holds tens of thousands of clones, about nine tenths found once. The CDR3 runs to 16 residues. After removal of 3 bases from V and 0 bases from J, the junction contained 5 bases not matched to a gene. CDR1 is WSHSY, CDR2 SAAADI, per germline. This chain links TRBV10-2 with TRBJ1-5; 7 bases map to TRBD1. Sequencing was carried out using peripheral blood mononuclear cells (PBMCs). This TCR derives from a man aged 35 to 55. This CDR3 reads CASSDRGQASNQPQHF. CDR3 nucleotides: TGCGCCAGCAGTGATAGGGGGCAAGCTAGCAATCAGCCCCAGCATTTT.